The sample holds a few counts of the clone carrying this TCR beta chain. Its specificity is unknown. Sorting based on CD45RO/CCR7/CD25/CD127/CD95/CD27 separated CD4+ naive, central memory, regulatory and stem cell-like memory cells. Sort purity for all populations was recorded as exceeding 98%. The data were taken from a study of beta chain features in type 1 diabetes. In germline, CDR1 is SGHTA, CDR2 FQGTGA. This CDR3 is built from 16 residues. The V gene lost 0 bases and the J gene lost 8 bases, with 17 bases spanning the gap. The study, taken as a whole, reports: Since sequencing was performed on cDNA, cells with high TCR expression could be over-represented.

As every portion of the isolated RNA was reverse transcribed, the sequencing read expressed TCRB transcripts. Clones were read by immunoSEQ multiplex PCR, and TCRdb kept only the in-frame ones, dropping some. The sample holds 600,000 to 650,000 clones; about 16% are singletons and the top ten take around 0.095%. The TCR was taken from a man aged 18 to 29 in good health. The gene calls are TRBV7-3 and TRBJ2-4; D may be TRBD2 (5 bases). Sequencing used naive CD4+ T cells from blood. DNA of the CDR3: TGTGCCAGCAGCTTAACGCGATATGCGGGTCTGGACATTCAGTACTTC. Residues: CASSLTRYAGLDIQYF.